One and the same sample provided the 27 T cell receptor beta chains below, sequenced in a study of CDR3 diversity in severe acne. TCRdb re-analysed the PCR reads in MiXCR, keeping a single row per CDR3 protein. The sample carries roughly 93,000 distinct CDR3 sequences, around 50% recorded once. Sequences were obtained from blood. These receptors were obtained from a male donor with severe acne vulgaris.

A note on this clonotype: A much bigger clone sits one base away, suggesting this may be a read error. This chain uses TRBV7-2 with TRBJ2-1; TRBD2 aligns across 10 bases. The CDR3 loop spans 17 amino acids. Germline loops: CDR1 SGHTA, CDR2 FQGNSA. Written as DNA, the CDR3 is TGTGCCAGCAGCTTAGCCTCCGGAGGGACTAGCGTTCGTGAGCAGTCCTTC. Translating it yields CASSLASGGTSVREQSF.

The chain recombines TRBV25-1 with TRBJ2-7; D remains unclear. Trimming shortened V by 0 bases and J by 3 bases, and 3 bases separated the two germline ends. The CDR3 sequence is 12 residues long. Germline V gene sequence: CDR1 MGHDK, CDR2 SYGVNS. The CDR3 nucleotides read TGTGCCAGCAGTGAATACATCTACGAGCAGTACTTC. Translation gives CASSEYIYEQYF.

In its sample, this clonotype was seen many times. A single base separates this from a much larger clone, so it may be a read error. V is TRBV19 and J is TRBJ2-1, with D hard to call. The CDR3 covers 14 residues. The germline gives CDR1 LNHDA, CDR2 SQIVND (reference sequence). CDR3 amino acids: CASSIEQTYNGQFF. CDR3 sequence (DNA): TGTGCCAGTAGTATAGAACAGACATACAATGGGCAGTTCTTC.

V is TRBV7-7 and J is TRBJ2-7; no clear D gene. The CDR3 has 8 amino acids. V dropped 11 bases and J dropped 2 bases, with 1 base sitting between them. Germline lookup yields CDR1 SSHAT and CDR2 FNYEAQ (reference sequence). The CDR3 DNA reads TGTGCCGCCTACGAGCAGTACTTC. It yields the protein CAAYEQYF. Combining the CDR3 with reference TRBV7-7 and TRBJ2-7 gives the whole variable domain GAGVSQSPRYKVTKRGQDVTLRCDPISSHATLYWYQQALGQGPEFLTYFNYEAQPDKSGLPSDRFSAERPEGSISTLTIQRTEQRDSAMYRCAAYEQYFGPGTRLTVT.

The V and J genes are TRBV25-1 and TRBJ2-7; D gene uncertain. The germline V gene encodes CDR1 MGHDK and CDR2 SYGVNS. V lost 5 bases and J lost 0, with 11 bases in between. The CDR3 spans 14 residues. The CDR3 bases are TGTGCCAGCAGTCCCTCCGGCATCTCCTACGAGCAGTACTTC. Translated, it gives CASSPSGISYEQYF.

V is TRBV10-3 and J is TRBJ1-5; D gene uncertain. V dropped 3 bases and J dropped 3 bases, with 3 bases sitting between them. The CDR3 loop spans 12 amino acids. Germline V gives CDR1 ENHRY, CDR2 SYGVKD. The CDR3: CAISDLNQPQHF. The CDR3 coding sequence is TGTGCCATCAGTGATCTCAATCAGCCCCAGCATTTT.

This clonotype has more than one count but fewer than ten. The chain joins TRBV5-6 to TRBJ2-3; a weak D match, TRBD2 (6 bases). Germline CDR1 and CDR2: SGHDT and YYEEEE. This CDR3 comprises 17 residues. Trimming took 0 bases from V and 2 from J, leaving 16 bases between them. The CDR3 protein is CASSLGVGGDLTDTQYF. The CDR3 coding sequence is TGTGCCAGCAGCTTGGGCGTTGGCGGGGACCTCACAGATACGCAGTATTTT.

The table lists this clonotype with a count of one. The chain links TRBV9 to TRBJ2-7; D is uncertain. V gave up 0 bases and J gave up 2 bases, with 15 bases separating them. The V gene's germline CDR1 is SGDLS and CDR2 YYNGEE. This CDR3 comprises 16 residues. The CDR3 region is CASSVALDRPTYEQYF. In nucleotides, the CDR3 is TGTGCCAGCAGCGTAGCCTTGGACCGACCTACCTACGAGCAGTACTTC.

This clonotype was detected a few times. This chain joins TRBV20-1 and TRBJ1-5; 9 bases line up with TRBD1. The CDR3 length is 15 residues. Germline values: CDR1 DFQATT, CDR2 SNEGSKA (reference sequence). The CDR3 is CRLGTGTGGGQPQHF. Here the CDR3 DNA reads TGCAGGTTAGGGACGGGCACAGGGGGCGGTCAGCCCCAGCATTTT.

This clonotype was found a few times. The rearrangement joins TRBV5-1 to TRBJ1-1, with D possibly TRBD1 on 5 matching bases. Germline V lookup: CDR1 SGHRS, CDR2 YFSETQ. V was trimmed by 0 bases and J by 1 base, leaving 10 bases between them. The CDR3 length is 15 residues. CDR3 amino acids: CASSLDQGPNTEAFF. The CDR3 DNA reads TGCGCCAGCAGCTTGGATCAGGGACCGAACACTGAAGCTTTCTTT.

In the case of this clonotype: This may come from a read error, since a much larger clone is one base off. This CDR3 is CASSSDISREQYF. The CDR3 nucleotides read TGCGCCAGCAGCTCTGACATCTCCCGCGAGCAGTACTTC. The chain couples TRBV5-1 to TRBJ2-7, with D uncertain. The germline CDR1 and CDR2 sequences are SGHRS and YFSETQ. The CDR3 extends over 13 amino acids. The V and J ends lost 3 bases and 6 bases respectively, with 13 bases between them. Full variable domain (missing parts from reference TRBV5-1 and TRBJ2-7): KAGVTQTPRYLIKTRGQQVTLSCSPISGHRSVSWYQQTPGQGLQFLFEYFSETQRNKGNFPGRFSGRQFSNSRSEMNVSTLELGDSALYLCASSSDISREQYFGPGTRLTVT.

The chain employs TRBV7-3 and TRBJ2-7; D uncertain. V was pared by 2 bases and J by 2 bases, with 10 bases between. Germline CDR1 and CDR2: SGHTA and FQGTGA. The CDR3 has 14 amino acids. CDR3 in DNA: TGTGCCAGCAGCTTATGGGCAGGACCCTACGAGCAGTACTTC. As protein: CASSLWAGPYEQYF.

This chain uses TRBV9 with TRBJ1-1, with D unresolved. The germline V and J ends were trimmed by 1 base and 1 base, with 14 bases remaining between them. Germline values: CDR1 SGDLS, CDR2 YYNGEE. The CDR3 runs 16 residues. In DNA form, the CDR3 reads TGTGCCAGCAGCGTACACGCCGAATATCAGAACACTGAAGCTTTCTTT. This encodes CASSVHAEYQNTEAFF.

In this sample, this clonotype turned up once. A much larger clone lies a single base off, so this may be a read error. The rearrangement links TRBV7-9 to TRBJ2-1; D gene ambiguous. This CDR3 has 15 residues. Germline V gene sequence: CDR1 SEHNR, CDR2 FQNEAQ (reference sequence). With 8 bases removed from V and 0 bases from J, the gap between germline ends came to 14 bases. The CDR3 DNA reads TGTGCCAGCGGCGCTCGGACGGGCTCCTACAATGAGCAGTTCTTC. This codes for CASGARTGSYNEQFF.

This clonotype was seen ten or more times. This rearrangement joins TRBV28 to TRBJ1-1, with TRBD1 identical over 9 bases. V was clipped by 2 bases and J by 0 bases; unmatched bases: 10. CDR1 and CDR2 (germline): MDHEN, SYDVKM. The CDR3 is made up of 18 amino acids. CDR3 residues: CASSLLFEGQGLNTEAFF. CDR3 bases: TGTGCCAGCAGTTTACTATTTGAGGGACAGGGACTGAACACTGAAGCTTTCTTT. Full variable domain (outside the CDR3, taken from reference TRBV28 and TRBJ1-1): DVKVTQSSRYLVKRTGEKVFLECVQDMDHENMFWYRQDPGLGLRLIYFSYDVKMKEKGDIPEGYSVSREKKERFSLILESASTNQTSMYLCASSLLFEGQGLNTEAFFGQGTRLTVV.

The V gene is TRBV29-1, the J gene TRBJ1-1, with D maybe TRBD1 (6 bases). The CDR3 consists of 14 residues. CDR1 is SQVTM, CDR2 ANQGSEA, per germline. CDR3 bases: TGCCAGGGGAGAAACACCTATCTGAACACTGAAGCTTTCTTT. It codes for CQGRNTYLNTEAFF.

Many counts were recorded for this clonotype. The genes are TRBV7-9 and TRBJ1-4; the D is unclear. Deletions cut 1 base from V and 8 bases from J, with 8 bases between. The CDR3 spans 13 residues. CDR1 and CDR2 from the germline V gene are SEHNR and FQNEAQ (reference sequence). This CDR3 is CASSLVGGEKLFF. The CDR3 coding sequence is TGTGCCAGCAGCTTAGTTGGCGGCGAAAAACTGTTTTTT.

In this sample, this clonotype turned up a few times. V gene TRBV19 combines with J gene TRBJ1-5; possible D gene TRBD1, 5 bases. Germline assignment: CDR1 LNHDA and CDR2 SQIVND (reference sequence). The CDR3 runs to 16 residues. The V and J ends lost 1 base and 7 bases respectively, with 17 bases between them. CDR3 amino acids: CASSIASGTRRQPQHF. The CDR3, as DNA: TGTGCCAGTAGTATAGCGTCCGGGACGCGGCGGCAGCCCCAGCATTTT.

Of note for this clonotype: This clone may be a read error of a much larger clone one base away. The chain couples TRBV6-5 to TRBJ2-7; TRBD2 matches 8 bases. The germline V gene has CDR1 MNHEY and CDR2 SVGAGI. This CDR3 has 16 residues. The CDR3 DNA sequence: TGTGCCAGCAGTCCCCTTAGCGGGAACATCTACAATGAGCAGTCCTTC. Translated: CASSPLSGNIYNEQSF.

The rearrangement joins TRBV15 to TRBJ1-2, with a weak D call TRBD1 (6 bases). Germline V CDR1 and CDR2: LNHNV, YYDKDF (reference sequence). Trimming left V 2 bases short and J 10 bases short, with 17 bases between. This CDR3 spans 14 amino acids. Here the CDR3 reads CATSRPQRGDFYTF. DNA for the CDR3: TGTGCCACCAGCAGACCCCAGAGGGGGGACTTCTACACCTTC.

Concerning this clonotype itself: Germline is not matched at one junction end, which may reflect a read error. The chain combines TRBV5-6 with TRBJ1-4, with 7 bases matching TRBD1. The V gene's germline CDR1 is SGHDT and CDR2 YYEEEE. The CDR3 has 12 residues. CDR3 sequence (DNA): TGTGCCAGCGGGGGACAGACGGAAAAACTGTTTTTC. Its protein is CASGGQTEKLFF.

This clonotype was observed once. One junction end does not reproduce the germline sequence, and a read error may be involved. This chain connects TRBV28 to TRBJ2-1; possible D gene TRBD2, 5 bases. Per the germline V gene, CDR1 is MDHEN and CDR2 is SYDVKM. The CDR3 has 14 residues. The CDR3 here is CAGSLLVGGNEQFF. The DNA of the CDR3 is TGCGCCGGCAGTCTACTAGTTGGTGGTAATGAGCAGTTCTTC.

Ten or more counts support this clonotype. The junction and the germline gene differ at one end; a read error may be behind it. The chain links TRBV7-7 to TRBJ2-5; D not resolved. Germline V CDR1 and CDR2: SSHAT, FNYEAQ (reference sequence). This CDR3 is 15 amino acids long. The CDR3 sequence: CASSKIGRSQETQYF. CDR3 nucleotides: TGTGCTAGCAGCAAAATCGGGCGGTCCCAAGAGACCCAGTACTTC.

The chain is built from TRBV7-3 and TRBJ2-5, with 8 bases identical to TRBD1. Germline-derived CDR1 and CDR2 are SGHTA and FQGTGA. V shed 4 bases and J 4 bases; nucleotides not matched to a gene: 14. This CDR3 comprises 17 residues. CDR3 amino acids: CASSSTAGDRGRETQYF. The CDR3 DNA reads TGTGCCAGCAGCTCTACTGCTGGTGACAGGGGACGAGAGACCCAGTACTTC.

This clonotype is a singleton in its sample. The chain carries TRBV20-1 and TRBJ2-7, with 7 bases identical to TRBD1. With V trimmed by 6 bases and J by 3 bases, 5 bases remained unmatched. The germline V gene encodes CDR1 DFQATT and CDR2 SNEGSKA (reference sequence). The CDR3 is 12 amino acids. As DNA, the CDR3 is TGCAGTGCCCGAAGGGACAGCTACGAGCAGTACTTC. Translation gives CSARRDSYEQYF.

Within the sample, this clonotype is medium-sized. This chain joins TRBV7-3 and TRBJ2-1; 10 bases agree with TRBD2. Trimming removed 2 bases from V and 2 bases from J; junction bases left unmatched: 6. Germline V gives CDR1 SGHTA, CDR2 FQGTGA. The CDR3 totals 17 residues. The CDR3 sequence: CASSLASGRGTYNEQFF. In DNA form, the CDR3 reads TGTGCCAGCAGCTTAGCTAGCGGGAGAGGTACCTACAATGAGCAGTTCTTC.

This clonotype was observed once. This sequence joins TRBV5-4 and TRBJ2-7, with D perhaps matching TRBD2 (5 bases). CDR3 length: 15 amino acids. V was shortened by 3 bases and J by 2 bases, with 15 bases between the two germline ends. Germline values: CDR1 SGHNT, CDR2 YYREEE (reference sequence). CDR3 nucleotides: TGTGCCAGCAGCTCGGACTCCCCAGCCCCCTACGAGCAGTACTTC. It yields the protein CASSSDSPAPYEQYF.